A single sample gave rise to the 7 T cell receptor beta chains below, sequenced in a study of cytomegalovirus exposure and HLA in healthy donors. It was with 60 Vbeta and 13 Jbeta primers that the PCR ran. Only in-frame clones appear in the TCRdb table, and some are missing; sequencing was by immunoSEQ multiplex PCR. This table has 95,000 to 150,000 clones, 77% appearing once. Specimen: PBMCs. The source of these receptors is a man aged 18 to 30 in good health and CMV-seropositive.

This chain connects TRBV19 to TRBJ2-2, with TRBD1 matching 7 bases. The CDR3 spans 13 residues. CDR1 is LNHDA, CDR2 SQIVND, per germline (reference sequence). The V gene end was trimmed by 10 bases and the J gene end by 4 bases; junction bases not matched to a gene: 6. DNA for the CDR3: TGTGCCACCCTCAAGGGGGCCACCGGGGAGCTGTTTTTT. Protein: CATLKGATGELFF.

This clone was seen only a few times. This chain links TRBV7-9 with TRBJ1-1; tentatively, D is TRBD1 (5 bases). Germline V gene sequence: CDR1 SEHNR, CDR2 FQNEAQ (reference sequence). Trimming cost V 5 bases and J 6 bases, with 16 bases left between them. The CDR3 covers 14 residues. The CDR3 is CASSRLGGLAEAFF. CDR3 coding DNA: TGTGCCAGCAGCAGACTCGGGGGGTTGGCTGAAGCTTTCTTT.

The chain carries TRBV4-1 and TRBJ2-1; possibly TRBD1 for D (6 bases). There are 15 residues in the CDR3. V lost 3 bases and J 4 bases, leaving 13 bases between the germline ends. Germline V gene data show CDR1 as MGHRA and CDR2 as YSYEKL. CDR3 sequence (DNA): TGCGCCAGCAGCCACCTCTGGACAGCGTACAATGAGCAGTTCTTC. As protein: CASSHLWTAYNEQFF.

This sequence joins TRBV6-6 and TRBJ1-2; D might be TRBD1 (5 bases). CDR3 length equals 13 residues. Deletions cut 5 bases from V and 1 base from J, with 8 bases between. Per germline, CDR1 MNHNY and CDR2 SVGAGI (reference sequence). CDR3 amino acids: CASSKQVNYGYTF. Here the CDR3 DNA reads TGTGCCAGCAGTAAACAGGTTAACTATGGCTACACCTTC.

The chain joins TRBV6-6 to TRBJ1-2; 10 bases are a match to TRBD1. The CDR3 extends over 13 amino acids. V trimming: 7 bases; J trimming: 7 bases; junction bases outside the gene matches: 6. Germline V lookup: CDR1 MNHNY, CDR2 SVGAGI (reference sequence). The DNA for the CDR3 is TGTGCCAGCATTGGACAGGGGGATTCTGGCTACACCTTC. Translated, it gives CASIGQGDSGYTF.

The chain combines TRBV5-1 with TRBJ1-1; D call uncertain. V was cut by 2 bases and J by 1 base, with 6 bases left in between. Per the germline V gene, CDR1 is SGHRS and CDR2 is YFSETQ. The CDR3 totals 13 residues. CDR3 DNA: TGCGCCAGCAGCTTTTCGGGGAACACTGAAGCTTTCTTT. It is translated as CASSFSGNTEAFF.

The chain has TRBV19 and TRBJ2-7; 7 bases align to TRBD1. Losses at the gene ends were 6 bases for V and 4 bases for J; bases not matched to a gene: 0. Germline V gene sequence: CDR1 LNHDA, CDR2 SQIVND (reference sequence). The CDR3 sequence is 11 residues long. CDR3 loop: CASRTGYEQYF. DNA for the CDR3: TGTGCCAGTAGGACAGGGTACGAGCAGTACTTC.